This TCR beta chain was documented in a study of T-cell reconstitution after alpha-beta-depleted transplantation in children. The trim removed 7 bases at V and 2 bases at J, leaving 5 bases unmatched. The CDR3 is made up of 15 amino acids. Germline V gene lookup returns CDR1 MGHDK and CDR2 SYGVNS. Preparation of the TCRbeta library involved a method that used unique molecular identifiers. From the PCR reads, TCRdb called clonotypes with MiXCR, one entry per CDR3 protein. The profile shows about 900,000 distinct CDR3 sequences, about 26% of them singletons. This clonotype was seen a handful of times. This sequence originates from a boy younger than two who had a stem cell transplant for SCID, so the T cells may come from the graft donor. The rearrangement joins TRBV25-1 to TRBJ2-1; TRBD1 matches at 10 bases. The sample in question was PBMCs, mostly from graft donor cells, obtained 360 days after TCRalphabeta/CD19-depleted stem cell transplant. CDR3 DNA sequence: TGTGCCAGCAAGGACAGGGGGAGAGCCTACAATGAGCAGTTCTTC. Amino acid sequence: CASKDRGRAYNEQFF.